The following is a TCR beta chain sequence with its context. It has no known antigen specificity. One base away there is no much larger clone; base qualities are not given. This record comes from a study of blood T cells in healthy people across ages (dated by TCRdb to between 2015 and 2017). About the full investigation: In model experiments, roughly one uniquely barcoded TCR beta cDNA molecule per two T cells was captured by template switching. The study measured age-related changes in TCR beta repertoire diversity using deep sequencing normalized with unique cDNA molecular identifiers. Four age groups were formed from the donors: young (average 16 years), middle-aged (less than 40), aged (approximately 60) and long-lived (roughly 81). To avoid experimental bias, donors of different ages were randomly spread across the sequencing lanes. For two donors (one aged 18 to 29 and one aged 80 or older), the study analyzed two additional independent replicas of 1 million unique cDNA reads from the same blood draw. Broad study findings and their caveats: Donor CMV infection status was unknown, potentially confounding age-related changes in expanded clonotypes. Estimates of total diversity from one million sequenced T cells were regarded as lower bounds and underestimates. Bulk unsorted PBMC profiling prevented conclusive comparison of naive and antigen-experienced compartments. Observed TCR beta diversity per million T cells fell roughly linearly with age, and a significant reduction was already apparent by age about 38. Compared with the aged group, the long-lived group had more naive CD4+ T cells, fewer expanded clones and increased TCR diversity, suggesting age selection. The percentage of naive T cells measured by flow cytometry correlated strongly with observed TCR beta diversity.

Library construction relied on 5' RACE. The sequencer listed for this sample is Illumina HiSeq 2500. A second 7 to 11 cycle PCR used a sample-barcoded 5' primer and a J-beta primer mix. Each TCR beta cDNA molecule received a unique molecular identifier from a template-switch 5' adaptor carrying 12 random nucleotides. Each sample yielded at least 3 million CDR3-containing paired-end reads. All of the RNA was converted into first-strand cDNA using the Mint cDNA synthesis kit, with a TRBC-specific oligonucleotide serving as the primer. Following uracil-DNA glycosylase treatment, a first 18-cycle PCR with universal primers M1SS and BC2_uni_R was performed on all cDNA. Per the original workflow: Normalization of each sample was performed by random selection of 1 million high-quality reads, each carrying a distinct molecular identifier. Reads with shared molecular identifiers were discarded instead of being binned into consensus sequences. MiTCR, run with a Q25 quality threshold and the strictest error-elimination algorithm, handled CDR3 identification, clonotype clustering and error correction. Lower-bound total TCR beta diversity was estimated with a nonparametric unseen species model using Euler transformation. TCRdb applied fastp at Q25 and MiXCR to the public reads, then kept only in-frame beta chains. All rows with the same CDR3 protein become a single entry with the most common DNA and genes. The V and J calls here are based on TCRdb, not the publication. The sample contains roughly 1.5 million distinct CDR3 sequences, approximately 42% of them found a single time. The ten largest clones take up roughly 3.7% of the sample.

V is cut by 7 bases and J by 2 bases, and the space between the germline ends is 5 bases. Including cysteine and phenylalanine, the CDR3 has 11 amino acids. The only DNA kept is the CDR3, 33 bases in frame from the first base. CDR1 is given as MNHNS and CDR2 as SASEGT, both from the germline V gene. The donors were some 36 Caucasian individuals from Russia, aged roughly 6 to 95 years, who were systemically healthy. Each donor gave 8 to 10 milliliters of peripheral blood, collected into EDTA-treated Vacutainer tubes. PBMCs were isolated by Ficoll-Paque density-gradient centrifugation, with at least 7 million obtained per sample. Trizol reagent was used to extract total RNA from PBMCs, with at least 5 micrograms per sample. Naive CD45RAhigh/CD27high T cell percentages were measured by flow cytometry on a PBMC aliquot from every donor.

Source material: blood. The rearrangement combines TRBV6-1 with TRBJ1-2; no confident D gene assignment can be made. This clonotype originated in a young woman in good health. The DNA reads TGTGCCAGCACCAAGAACTATGGCTACACCTTC. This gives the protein CASTKNYGYTF.